This TCR beta chain was captured in a study of shared clonotypes between healthy human individuals. TCRdb's copy holds only in-frame clones and misses some; the assay was immunoSEQ multiplex PCR. The sample consists of 2 million to 2.5 million clones, over 85% of them appearing once. Each of the donors was a healthy adult who was HIV-negative and had not had a recent acute infection or vaccination. Every donor was a Caucasian adult from Nashville, Tennessee. The CDR3 is 15 residues long. Germline lookup yields CDR1 SGDLS and CDR2 YYNGEE. The ends were cut back, 4 bases at V and 9 bases at J, with 20 bases in the middle. Study results and limitations: Memory subsets had estimated richness that was generally smaller than that of naive subsets.

This clone was recorded once. Its antigen remains unknown. The sample comprised naive CD4+ T cells from PBMCs. Subset of the sample: CD45RA+ positively selected. The TCR sequence derives from a man in his late teens or twenties in good health. Some clones in this sample may be carry-over from other donors' samples. The chain uses TRBV9 and TRBJ2-1; D may be TRBD2 (5 bases). CDR3 bases: TGTGCCAGCAGCCCCCGCGCTAGCTATCCCGTTGAGCAGTTCTTC. Protein: CASSPRASYPVEQFF.